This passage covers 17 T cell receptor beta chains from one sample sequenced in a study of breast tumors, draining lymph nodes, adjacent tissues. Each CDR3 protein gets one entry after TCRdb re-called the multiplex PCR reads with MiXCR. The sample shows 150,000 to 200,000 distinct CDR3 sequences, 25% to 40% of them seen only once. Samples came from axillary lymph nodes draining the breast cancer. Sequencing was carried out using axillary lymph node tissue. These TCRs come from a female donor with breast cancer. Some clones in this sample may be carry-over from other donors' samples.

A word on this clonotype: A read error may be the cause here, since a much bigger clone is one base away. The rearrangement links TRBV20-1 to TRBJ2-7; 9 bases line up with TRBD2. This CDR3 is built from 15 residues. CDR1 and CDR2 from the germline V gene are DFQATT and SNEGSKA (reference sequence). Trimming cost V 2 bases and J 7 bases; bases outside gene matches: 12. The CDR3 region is CSARPRGGAYNEQYF. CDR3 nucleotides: TGCAGTGCTAGACCGCGCGGGGGGGCCTACAATGAGCAGTACTTC.

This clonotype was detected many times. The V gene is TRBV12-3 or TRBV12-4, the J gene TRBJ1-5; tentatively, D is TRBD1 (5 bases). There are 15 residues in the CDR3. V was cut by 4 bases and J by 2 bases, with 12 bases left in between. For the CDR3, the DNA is TGTGCCAGCAGTTACCGGGACTACGGCAATCAGCCCCAGCATTTT. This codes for CASSYRDYGNQPQHF.

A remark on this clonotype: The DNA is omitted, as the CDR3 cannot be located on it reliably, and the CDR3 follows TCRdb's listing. The CDR3 here is CASSVAGGTGESFF. The V gene is TRBV9, the J gene TRBJ2-2. The CDR3 is made up of 14 amino acids, end residues included. The germline V gene has CDR1 SGDLS and CDR2 YYNGEE.

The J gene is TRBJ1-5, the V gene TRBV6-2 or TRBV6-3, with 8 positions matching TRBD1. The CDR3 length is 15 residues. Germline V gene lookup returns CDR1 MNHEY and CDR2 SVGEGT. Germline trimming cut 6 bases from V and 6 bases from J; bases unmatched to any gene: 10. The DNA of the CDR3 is TGTGCCAGCAGGGTACAGGACAGGGCGGCTCAGCCCCAGCATTTT. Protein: CASRVQDRAAQPQHF.

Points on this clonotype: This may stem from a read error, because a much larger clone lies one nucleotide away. The DNA of the CDR3 is TGTGCCAGCAGCCTACGGACTAGCGGGGGGCCCCGCACAGATACGCAGCATTTT. Protein product: CASSLRTSGGPRTDTQHF. The chain joins TRBV12-3 or TRBV12-4 to TRBJ2-3; D is possibly TRBD1 (6 bases). The DNA end is more similar to TRBJ1-5, so the J call may be wrong. The length of the CDR3 is 18 residues.

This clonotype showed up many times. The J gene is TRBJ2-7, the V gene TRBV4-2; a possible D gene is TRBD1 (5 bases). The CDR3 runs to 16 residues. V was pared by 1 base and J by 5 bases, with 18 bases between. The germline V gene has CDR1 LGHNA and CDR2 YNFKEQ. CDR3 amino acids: CASSQVLGLHPNEQYF. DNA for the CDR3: TGTGCCAGCAGCCAAGTTTTGGGGCTCCATCCTAACGAGCAGTACTTC.

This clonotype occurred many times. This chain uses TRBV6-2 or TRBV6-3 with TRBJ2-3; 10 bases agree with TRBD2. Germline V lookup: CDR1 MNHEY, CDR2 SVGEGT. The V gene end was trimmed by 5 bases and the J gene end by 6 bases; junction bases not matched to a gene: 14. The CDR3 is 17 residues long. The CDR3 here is CASSLANGTSVGDTQYF. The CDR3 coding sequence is TGTGCCAGCAGTCTTGCGAATGGGACTAGCGTTGGGGATACGCAGTATTTT.

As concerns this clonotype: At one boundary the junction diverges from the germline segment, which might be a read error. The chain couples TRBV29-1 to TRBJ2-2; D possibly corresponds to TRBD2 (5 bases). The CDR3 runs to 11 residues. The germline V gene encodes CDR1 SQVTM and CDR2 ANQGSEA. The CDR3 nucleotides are TGCAGCGTTGCTCGGCCCGGGGAGCTGTCTTTT. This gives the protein CSVARPGELSF.

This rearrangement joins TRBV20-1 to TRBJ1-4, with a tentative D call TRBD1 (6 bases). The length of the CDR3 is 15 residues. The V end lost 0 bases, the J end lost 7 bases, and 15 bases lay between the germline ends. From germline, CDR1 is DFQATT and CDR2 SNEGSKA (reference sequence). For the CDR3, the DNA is TGCAGTGCTAGAGACGGGCTAGCGGGGGCTGAAAAACTGTTTTTT. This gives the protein CSARDGLAGAEKLFF.

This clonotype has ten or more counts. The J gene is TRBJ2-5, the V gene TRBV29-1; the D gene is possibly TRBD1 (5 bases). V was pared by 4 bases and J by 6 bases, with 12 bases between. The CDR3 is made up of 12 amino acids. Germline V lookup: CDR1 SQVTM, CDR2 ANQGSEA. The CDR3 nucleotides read TGCAGCGTTGCCGACTCGGACAAGACCCAGTACTTC. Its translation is CSVADSDKTQYF.

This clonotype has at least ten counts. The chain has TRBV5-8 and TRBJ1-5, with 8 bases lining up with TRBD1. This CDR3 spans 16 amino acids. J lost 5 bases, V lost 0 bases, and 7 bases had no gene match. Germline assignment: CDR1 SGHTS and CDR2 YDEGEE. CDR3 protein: CASSLGQGRRYQPQHF. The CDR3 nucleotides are TGTGCCAGCAGCTTGGGACAGGGGCGCAGGTATCAGCCCCAGCATTTT.

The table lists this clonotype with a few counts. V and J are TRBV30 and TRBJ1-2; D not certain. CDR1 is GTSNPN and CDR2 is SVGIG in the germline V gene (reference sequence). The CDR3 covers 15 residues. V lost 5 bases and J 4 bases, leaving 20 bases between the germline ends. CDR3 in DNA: TGTGCCTGGGATTCTCGTTCCGTTGAGGGCTATGGCTACACCTTC. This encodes CAWDSRSVEGYGYTF.

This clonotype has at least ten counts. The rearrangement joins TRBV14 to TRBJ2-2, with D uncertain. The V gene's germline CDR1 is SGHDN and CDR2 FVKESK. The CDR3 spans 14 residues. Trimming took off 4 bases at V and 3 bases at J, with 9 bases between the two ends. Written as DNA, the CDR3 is TGTGCCAGCAGCCCCATATCCTACACCGGGGAGCTGTTTTTT. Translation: CASSPISYTGELFF.

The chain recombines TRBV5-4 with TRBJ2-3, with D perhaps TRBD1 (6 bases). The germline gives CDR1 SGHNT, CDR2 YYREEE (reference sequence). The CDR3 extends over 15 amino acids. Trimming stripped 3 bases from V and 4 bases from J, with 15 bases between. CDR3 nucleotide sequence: TGTGCCAGCAGCTCTACAGGGTTGGGCGCAGATACGCAGTATTTT. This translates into CASSSTGLGADTQYF.

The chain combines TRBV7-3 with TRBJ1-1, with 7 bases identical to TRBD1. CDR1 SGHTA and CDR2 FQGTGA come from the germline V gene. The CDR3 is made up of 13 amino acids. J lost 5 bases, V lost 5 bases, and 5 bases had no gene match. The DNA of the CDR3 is TGTGCCAGCAGCCGACAGGGAGAAACTGAAGCTTTCTTT. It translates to CASSRQGETEAFF.

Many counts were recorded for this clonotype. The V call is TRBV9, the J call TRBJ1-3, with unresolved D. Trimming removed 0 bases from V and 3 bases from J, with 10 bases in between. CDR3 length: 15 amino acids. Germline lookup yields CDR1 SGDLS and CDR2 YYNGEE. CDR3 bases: TGTGCCAGCAGCGTAGAGGGAAGGTTTGGAAACACCATATATTTT. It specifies CASSVEGRFGNTIYF.

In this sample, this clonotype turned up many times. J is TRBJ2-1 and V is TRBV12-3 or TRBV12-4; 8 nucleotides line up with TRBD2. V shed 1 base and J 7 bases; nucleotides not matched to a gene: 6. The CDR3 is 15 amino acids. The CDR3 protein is CASSLGGGPSNEQFF. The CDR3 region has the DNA TGTGCCAGCAGTTTAGGCGGGGGGCCCTCTAATGAGCAGTTCTTC.